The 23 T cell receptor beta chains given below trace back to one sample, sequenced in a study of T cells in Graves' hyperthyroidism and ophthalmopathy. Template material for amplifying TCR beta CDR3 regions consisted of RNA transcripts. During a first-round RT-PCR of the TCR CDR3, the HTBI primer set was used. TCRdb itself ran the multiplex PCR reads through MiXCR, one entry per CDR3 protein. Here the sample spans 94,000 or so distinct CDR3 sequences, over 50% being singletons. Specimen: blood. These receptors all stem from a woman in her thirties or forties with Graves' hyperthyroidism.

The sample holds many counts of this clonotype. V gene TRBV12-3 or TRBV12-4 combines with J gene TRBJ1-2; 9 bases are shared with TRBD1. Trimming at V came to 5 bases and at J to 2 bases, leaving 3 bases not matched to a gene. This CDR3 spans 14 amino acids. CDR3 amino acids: CASSGTGMNYGYTF. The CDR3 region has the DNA TGTGCCAGCAGTGGGACAGGGATGAACTATGGCTACACCTTC.

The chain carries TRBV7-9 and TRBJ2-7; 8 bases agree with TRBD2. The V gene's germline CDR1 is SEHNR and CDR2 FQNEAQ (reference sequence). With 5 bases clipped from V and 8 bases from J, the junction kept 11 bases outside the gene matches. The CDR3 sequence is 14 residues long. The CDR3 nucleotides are TGTGCCAGCAGCGTACAAGCGGGAGCCAGGAAGCAGTACTTC. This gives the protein CASSVQAGARKQYF.

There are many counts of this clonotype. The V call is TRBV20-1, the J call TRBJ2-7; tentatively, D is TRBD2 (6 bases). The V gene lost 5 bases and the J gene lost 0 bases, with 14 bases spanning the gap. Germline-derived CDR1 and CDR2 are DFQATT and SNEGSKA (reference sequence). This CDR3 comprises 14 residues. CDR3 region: CSAVRGGISYEQYF. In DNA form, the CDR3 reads TGCAGTGCTGTCCGGGGCGGGATCTCCTACGAGCAGTACTTC.

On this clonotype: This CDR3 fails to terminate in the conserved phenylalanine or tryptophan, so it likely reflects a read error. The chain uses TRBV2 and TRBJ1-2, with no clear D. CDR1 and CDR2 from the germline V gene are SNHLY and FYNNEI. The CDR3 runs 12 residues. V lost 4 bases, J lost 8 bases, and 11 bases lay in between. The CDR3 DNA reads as TGTGCCAGCAGTGGAGCGAAGGGCGGCTACACCCTC. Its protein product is CASSGAKGGYTL.

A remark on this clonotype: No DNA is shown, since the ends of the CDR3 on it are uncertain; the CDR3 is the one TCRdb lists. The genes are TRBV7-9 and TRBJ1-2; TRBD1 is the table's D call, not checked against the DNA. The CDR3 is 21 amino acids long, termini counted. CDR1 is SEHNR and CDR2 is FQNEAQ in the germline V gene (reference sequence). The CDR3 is CASSLRIAYEQYFGPGDGYTF.

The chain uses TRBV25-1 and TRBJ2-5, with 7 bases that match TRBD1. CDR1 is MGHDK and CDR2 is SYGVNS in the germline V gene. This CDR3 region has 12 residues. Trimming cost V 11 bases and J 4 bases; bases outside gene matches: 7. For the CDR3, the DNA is TGTGCCCAACAGGGGAACGGAGAGACCCAGTACTTC. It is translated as CAQQGNGETQYF.

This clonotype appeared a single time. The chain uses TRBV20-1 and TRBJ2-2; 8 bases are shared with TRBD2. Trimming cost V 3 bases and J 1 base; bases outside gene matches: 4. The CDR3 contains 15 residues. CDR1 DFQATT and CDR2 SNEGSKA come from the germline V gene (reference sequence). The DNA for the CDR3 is TGCAGTGCTAGTGGTGGGACTAGGAACACCGGGGAGCTGTTTTTT. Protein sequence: CSASGGTRNTGELFF.

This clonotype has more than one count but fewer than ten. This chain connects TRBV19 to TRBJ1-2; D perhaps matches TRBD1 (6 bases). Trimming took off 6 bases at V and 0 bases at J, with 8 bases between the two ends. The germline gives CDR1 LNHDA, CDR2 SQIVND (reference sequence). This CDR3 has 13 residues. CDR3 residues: CASRRTANYGYTF. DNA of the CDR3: TGTGCCAGTAGACGGACAGCTAACTATGGCTACACCTTC.

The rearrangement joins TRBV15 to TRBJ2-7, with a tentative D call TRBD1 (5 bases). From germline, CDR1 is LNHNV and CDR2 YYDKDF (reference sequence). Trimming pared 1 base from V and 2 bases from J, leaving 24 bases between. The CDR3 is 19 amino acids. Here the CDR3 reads CATSRASSLGAAPTYEQYF. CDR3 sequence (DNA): TGTGCCACCAGCAGAGCCAGCAGCTTAGGGGCGGCTCCCACCTACGAGCAGTACTTC.

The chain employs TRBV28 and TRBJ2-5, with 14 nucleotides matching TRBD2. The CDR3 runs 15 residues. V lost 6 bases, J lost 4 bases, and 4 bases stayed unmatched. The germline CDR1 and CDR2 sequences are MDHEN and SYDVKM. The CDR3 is CASSRGTSGRETQYF. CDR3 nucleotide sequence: TGTGCCAGCAGCCGAGGGACTAGCGGGAGAGAGACCCAGTACTTC.

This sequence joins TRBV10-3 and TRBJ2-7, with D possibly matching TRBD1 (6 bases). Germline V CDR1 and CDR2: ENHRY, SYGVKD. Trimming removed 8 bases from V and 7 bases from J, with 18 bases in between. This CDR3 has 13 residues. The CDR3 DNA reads TGTGCCATCCGTCCGGACAGTGGGGTTGAGCAGTACTTC. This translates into CAIRPDSGVEQYF.

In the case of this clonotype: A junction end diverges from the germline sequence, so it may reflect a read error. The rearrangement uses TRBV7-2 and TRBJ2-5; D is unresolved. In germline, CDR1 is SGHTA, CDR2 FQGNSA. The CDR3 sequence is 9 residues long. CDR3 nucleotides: TGTGCCAGCAGCTTAGCCCCTGTATTC. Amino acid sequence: CASSLAPVF.

The CDR3 here is CASSRSFAGWETDTQYF. CDR3 nucleotide sequence: TGTGCCAGCAGCCGCTCTTTTGCGGGGTGGGAGACAGATACGCAGTATTTT. The V gene is TRBV7-2, the J gene TRBJ2-3; possibly TRBD2 for D (6 bases). Germline V lookup: CDR1 SGHTA, CDR2 FQGNSA. This CDR3 has 17 residues. Trimming removed 5 bases at V and 3 bases at J, with 21 bases between. The whole variable domain, remainder taken from reference TRBV7-2 and TRBJ2-3, is GAGVSQSPSNKVTEKGKDVELRCDPISGHTALYWYRQSLGQGLEFLIYFQGNSAPDKSGLPSDRFSAERTGGSVSTLTIQRTQQEDSAVYLCASSRSFAGWETDTQYFGPGTRLTVL.

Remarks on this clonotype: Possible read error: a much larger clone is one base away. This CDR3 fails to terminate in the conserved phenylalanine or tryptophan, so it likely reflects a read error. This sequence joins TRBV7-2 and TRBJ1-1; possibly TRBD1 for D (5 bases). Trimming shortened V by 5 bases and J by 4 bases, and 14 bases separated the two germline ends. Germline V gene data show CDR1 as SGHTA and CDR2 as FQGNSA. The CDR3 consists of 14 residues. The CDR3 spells CASSQGPYLTEAFS. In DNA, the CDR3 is TGTGCCAGCAGCCAGGGCCCTTACCTCACTGAAGCTTTCTCT.

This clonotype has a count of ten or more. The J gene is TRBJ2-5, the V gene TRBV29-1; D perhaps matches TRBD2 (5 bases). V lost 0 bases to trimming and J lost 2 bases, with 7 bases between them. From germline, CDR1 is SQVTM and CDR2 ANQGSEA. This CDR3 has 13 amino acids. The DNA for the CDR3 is TGCAGCGTTGAAGACTCGGGGCAAGAGACCCAGTACTTC. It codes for CSVEDSGQETQYF.

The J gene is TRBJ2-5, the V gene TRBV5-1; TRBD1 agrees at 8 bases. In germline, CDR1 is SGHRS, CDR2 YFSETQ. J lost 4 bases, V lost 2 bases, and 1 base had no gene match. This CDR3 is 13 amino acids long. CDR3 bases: TGCGCCAGCAGCTTCGGACAGGGAGAGACCCAGTACTTC. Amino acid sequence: CASSFGQGETQYF.

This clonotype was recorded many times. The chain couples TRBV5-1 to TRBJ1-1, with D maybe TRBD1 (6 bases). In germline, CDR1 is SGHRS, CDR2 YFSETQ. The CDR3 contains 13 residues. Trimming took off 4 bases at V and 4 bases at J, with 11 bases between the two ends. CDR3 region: CASSQKGVTEAFF. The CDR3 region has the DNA TGCGCCAGCAGCCAAAAGGGGGTCACTGAAGCTTTCTTT.

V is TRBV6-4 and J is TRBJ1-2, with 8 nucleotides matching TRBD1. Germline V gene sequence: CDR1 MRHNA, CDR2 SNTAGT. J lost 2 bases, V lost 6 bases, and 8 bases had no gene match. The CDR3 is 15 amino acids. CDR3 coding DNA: TGTGCCAGCAGAGACAGGGGAACCAAAAACTATGGCTACACCTTC. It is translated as CASRDRGTKNYGYTF.

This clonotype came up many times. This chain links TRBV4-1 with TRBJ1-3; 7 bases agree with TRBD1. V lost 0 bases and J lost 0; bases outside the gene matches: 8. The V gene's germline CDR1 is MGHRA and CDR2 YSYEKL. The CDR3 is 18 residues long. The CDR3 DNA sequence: TGCGCCAGCAGCCAAGATGGACAGGCCTTCGTCTCTGGAAACACCATATATTTT. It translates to CASSQDGQAFVSGNTIYF.

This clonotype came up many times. CDR3 sequence reads: CASQADSNQPQHF. For the CDR3, the DNA is TGTGCCAGCCAGGCCGATAGCAATCAGCCCCAGCATTTT. The rearrangement joins TRBV2 to TRBJ1-5; no firm D call. Germline-derived CDR1 and CDR2 are SNHLY and FYNNEI. The CDR3 consists of 13 residues. The ends were cut back, 8 bases at V and 0 bases at J, with 8 bases in the middle.

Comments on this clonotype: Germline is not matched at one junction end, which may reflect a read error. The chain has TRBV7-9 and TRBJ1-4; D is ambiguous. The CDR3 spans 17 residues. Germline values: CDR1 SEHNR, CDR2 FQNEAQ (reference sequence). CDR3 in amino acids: CASSQDGYEVEDEKLFF. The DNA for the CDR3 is TGCGCCAGCAGCCAAGATGGGTACGAGGTAGAGGATGAAAAACTGTTTTTT.

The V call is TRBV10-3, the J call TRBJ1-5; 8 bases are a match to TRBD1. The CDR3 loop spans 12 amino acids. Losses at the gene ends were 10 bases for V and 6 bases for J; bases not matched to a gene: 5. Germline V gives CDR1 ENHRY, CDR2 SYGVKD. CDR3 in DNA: TGTGCCACCAGGGGGCTGGGTCAGCCCCAGCATTTT. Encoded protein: CATRGLGQPQHF.

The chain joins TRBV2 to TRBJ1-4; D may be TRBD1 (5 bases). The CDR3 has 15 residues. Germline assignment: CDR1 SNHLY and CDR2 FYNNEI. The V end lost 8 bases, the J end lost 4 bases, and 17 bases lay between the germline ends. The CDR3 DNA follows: TGTGCCAGCGCCCGCTCGGGGCAGGGTAATGAAAAACTGTTTTTT. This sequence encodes CASARSGQGNEKLFF.